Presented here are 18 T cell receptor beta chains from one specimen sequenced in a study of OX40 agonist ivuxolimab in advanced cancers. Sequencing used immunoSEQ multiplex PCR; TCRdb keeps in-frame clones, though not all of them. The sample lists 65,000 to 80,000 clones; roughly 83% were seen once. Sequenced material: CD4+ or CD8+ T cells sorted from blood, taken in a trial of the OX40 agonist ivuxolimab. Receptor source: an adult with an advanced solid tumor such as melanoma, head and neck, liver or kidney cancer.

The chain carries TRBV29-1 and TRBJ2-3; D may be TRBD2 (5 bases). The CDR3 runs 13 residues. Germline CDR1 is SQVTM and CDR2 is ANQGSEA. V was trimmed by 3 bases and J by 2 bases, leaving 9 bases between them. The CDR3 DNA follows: TGCAGCGTTGAGGAGGAGAACACAGATACGCAGTATTTT. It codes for CSVEEENTDTQYF.

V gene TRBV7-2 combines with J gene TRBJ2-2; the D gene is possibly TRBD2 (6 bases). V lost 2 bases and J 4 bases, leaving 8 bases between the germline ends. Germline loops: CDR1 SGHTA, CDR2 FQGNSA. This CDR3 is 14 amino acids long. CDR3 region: CASSLSRGTGELFF. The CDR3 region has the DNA TGTGCCAGCAGCTTATCGCGGGGCACCGGGGAGCTGTTTTTT.

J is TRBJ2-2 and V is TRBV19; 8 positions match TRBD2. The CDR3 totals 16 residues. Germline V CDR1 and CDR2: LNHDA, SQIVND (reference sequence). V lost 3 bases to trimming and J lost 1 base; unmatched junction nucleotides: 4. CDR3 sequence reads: CASSMPLAGNTGELFF. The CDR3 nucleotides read TGTGCCAGTAGTATGCCCCTAGCGGGGAACACCGGGGAGCTGTTTTTT. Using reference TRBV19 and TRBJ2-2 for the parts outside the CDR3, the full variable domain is DGGITQSPKYLFRKEGQNVTLSCEQNLNHDAMYWYRQDPGQGLRLIYYSQIVNDFQKGDIAEGYSVSREKKESFPLTVTSAQKNPTAFYLCASSMPLAGNTGELFFGEGSRLTVL.

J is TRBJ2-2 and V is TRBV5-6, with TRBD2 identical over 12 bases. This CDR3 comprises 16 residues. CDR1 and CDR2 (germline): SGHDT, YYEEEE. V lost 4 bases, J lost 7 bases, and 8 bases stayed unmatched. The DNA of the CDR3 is TGTGCCAGCAGCCGGGCTAGCGGGGGGGCCCGCGGGGAGCTGTTTTTT. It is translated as CASSRASGGARGELFF.

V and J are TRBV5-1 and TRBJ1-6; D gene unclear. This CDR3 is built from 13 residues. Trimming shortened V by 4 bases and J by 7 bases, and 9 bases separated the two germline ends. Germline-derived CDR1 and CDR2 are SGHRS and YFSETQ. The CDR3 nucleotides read TGCGCCAGCAGCCCGGCCCTAAATTCACCCCTCCACTTT. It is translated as CASSPALNSPLHF. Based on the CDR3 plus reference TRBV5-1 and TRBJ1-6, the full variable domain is KAGVTQTPRYLIKTRGQQVTLSCSPISGHRSVSWYQQTPGQGLQFLFEYFSETQRNKGNFPGRFSGRQFSNSRSEMNVSTLELGDSALYLCASSPALNSPLHFGNGTRLTVT.

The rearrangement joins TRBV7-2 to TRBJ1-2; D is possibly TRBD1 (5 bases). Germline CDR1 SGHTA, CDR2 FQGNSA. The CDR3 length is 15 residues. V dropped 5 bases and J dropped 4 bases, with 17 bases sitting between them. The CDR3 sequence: CASSPGGGIFYGYTF. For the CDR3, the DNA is TGTGCCAGCAGCCCCGGGGGGGGGATTTTCTATGGCTACACCTTC.

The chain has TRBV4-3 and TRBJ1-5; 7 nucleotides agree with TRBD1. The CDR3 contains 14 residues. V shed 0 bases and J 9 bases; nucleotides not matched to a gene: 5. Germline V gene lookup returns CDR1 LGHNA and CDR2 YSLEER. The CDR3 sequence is CASSQDGTDGPQHF. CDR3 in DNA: TGCGCCAGCAGCCAAGACGGGACAGATGGGCCCCAGCATTTT.

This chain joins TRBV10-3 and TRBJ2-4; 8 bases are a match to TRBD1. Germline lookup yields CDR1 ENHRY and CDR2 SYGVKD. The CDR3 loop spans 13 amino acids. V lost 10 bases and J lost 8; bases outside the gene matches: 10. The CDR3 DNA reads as TGTGCCACACACCAGGGGGCCGGGGACATTCAGTACTTC. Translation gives CATHQGAGDIQYF.

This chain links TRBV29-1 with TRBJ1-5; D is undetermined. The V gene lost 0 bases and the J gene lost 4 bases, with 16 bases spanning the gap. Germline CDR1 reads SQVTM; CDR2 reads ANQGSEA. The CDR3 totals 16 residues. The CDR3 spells CSVEETPLGGNQPQHF. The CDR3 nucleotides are TGCAGCGTTGAAGAAACACCACTAGGAGGAAATCAGCCCCAGCATTTT.

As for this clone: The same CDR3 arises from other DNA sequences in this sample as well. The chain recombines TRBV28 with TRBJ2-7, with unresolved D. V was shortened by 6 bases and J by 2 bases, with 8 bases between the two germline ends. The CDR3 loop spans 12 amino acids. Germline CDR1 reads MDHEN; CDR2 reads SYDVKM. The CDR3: CASSLSTYEQYF. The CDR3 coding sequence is TGTGCCAGCAGCCTATCAACCTACGAGCAGTACTTC.

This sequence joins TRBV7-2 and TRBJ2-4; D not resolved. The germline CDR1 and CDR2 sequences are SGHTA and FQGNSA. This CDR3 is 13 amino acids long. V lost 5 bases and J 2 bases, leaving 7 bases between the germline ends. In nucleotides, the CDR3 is TGTGCCAGCAGCCTCACCCCCAAAAACATTCAGTACTTC. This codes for CASSLTPKNIQYF.

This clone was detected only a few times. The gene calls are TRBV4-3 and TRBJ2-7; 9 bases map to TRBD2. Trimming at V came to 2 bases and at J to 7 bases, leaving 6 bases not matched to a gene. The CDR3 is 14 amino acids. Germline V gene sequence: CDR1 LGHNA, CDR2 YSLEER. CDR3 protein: CASSQIAGAGEQYF. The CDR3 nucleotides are TGCGCCAGCAGCCAAATAGCGGGAGCTGGAGAGCAGTACTTC.

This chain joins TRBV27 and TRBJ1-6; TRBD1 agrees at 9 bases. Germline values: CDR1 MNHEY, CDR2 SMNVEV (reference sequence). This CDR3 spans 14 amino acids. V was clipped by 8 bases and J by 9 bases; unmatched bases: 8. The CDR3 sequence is CASRSGQGLSPLHF. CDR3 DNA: TGTGCCAGCCGCTCCGGACAGGGGCTTTCACCCCTCCACTTT.

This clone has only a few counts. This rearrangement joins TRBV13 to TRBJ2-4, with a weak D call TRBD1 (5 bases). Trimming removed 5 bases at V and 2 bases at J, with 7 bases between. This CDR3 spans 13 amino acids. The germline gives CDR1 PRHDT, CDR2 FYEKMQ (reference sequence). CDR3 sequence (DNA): TGTGCCAGCAGCCAGGGTACCAAAAACATTCAGTACTTC. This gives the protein CASSQGTKNIQYF.

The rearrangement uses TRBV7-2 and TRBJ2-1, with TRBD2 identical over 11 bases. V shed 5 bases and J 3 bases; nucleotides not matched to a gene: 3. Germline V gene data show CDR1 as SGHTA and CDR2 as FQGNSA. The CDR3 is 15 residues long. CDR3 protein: CASSMTSGVYNEQFF. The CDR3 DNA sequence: TGTGCCAGCAGCATGACTAGCGGGGTCTACAATGAGCAGTTCTTC.

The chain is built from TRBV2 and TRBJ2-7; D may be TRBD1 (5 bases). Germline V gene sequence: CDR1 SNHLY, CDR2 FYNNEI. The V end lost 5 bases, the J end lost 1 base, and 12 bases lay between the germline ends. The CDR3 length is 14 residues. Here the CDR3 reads CASSRQGRSYEQYF. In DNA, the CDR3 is TGTGCCAGCAGTCGTCAGGGCCGTTCCTACGAGCAGTACTTC.

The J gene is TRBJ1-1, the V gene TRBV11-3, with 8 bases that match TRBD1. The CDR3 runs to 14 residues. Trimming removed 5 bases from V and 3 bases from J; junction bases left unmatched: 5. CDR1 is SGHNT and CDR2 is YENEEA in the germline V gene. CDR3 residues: CASSIRGQDTEAFF. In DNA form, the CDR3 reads TGTGCCAGCAGCATCAGGGGGCAGGACACTGAAGCTTTCTTT.

CDR3 DNA: TGCGCCAGCAGTGATCCGATCAGGGGCGGCACTGAAGCTTTCTTT. Encoded protein: CASSDPIRGGTEAFF. The V call is TRBV10-2, the J call TRBJ1-1; TRBD1 might be the D (6 bases). This CDR3 spans 15 amino acids. Looked up from germline, CDR1 is WSHSY and CDR2 is SAAADI. Trimming left V 3 bases short and J 4 bases short, with 15 bases between.